This T cell receptor (beta chain) was captured in a study of shared clonotypes between healthy human individuals. The study, taken as a whole, reports: Generation of non-shared clonotypes was less probable than generation of clonotypes shared by all four donors. Clonotype sharing among donors likely depends on sequencing depth. Inspection by rarefaction showed sorted-subset sequencing to be incomplete despite large depth.

On this clone itself: Its antigen is not identified.

Trimming took 2 bases from V and 0 from J, leaving 9 bases between them. Germline V gene lookup returns CDR1 SGHRS and CDR2 YFSETQ. This CDR3 is 14 amino acids long. Only CD45RO-negative cells positively selected for CCR7 counted as naive CD8 cells, so terminally differentiated effector memory CD45RA+ cells were excluded. There were only Caucasian adults among the donors, and all lived in Nashville, Tennessee. Repertoires were generated with immunoSEQ multiplex PCR, while TCRdb's copy carries only in-frame clones and drops some. This sample has about 2 million clones, with about 95% found just once. Sequenced input: naive CD8+ T cells sorted from blood. The V call is TRBV5-1, the J call TRBJ2-7; D remains ambiguous. This clonotype was obtained from a young man in good health. The DNA for the CDR3 is TGCGCCAGCAGCTTAGAGGCCCTCTCCTACGAGCAGTACTTC. This translates into CASSLEALSYEQYF.